Described below is a single T cell receptor (beta chain) sequence and its context. This specimen belongs to a study of shared clonotypes between healthy human individuals. Only in-frame clones appear in the TCRdb table, and some are missing; sequencing was by immunoSEQ multiplex PCR. The table includes over 2 million clones, about 95% detected once. Germline V gene lookup returns CDR1 MNHNY and CDR2 SVGAGI (reference sequence). The CDR3 covers 14 residues. Trimming took off 5 bases at V and 10 bases at J, with 15 bases between the two ends. Naive CD8 populations comprised CD45RO-negative cells positively selected for CCR7, excluding terminally differentiated effector memory CD45RA+ cells.

The sample was naive CD8+ T cells sorted from blood. This receptor was identified in a man aged 18 to 29 in good health. The chain is built from TRBV6-6 and TRBJ1-6; weak D call: TRBD1 (5 bases). This chain's CDR3 is CASSTGTGISPLHF. The CDR3 DNA sequence: TGTGCCAGCAGTACGGGGACCGGCATCTCACCCCTCCACTTT.